Below, one TCR beta chain is given with its context. Its antigen is as yet unknown. Trimming took off 5 bases at V and 0 bases at J, with 13 bases between the two ends. Germline CDR1 and CDR2: MGHDK and SYGVNS. The CDR3 runs 16 residues. The sample is drawn from a study of OX40 agonist ivuxolimab in advanced cancers. Across the study: Ivuxolimab, an antibody that agonizes OX40 (CD134), was administered to the patients. People in dose escalation had one of these cancers: hepatocellular carcinoma, melanoma, renal cell or head and neck cancer. From roughly 20 to 85 years was the age range, with a mean of approximately 63 years, and about 83% were male. Notes on the study in general: Some nonresponders also had low normalized T-cell clonal expansion.

Clones were read by immunoSEQ multiplex PCR, and TCRdb kept only the in-frame ones, dropping some. The sample consists of around 50,000 clones, approximately 90% of them appearing once. Sequenced here: CD4+ or CD8+ T cells sorted from blood, sampled in a trial of the OX40 agonist ivuxolimab. The gene calls are TRBV25-1 and TRBJ2-2; D might be TRBD1 (6 bases). The receptor comes from an adult with an advanced solid tumor such as melanoma, head and neck, liver or kidney cancer. The CDR3 reads CASSWGEGANTGELFF. CDR3 coding DNA: TGTGCCAGCAGTTGGGGTGAGGGGGCGAACACCGGGGAGCTGTTTTTT.